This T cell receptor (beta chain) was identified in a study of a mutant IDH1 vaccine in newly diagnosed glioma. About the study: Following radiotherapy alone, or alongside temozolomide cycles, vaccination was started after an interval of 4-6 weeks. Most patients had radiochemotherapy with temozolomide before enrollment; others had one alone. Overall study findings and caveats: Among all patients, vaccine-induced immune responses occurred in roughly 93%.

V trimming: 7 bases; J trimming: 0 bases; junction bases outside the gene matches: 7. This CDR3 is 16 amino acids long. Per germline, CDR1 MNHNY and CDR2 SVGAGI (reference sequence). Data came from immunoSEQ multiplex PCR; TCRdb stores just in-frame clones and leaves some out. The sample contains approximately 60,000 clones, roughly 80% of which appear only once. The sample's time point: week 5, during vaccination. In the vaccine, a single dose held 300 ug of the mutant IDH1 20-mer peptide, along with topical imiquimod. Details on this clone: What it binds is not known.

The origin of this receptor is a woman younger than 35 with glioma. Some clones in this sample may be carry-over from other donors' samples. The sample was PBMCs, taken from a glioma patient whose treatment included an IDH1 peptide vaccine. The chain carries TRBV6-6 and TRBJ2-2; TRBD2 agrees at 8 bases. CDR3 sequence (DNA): TGTGCCAGCAAGAAGAACGGGGGGGCGAACACCGGGGAGCTGTTTTTT. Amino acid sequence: CASKKNGGANTGELFF.